This TCR beta chain was observed in a study of blood T cells in healthy people across ages. Through a sample-barcoded 5' primer and a J-beta primer mix, a second PCR was run for roughly 6 to 12 cycles. TCRdb called the 5' RACE reads again in MiXCR, with one record for every CDR3 protein. The table lists about 730,000 distinct CDR3 sequences, approximately 39% of them singletons, with approximately 22% in the top ten. This clonotype has only a few counts. Each donor was a healthy Caucasian individual from Russia, aged roughly 6 to 100. The TCR was taken from a woman aged 55-70 years in good health. The sample taken for sequencing was blood.

The CDR3: CASHRDTEQFF. The CDR3 DNA reads TGTGCCAGCCACAGGGATACTGAGCAGTTCTTC. This chain connects TRBV28 to TRBJ2-1; D perhaps matches TRBD1 (6 bases). In germline, CDR1 is MDHEN, CDR2 SYDVKM. The CDR3 covers 11 residues. V was clipped by 8 bases and J by 9 bases, with 11 bases between them.